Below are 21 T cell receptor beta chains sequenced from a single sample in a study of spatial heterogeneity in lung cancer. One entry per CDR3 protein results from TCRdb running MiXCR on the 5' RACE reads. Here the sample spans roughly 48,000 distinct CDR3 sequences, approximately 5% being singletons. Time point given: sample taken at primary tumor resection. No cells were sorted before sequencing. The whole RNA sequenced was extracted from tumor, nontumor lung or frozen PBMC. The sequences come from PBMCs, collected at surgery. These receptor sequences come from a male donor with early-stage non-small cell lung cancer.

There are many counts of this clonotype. In DNA form, the CDR3 reads TGTGCCAGCAGCGTATTAGAGGGGTCTGGGCAGTTCTTC. Protein: CASSVLEGSGQFF. The chain links TRBV9 to TRBJ2-1; the D gene could be TRBD1 or TRBD2 (5 bases each). This CDR3 spans 13 amino acids. V was pared by 1 base and J by 12 bases, with 14 bases between. The germline gives CDR1 SGDLS, CDR2 YYNGEE. The full variable domain, its missing parts supplied by reference TRBV9 and TRBJ2-1, is DSGVTQTPKHLITATGQRVTLRCSPRSGDLSVYWYQQSLDQGLQFLIQYYNGEERAKGNILERFSAQQFPDLHSELNLSSLELGDSALYFCASSVLEGSGQFFGPGTRLTVL.

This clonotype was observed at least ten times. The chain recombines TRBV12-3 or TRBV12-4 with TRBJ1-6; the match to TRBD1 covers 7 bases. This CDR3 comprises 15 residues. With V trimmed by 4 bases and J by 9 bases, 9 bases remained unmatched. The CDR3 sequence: CASSSPGQSGSPLHF. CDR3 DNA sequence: TGTGCCAGCAGTTCCCCGGGACAGAGTGGTTCACCCCTCCACTTT.

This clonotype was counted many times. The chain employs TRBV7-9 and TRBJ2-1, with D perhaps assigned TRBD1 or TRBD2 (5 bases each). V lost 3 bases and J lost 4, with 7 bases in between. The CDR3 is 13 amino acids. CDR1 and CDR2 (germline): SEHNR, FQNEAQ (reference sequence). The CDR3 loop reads CASSFGGYNEQFF. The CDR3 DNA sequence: TGTGCCAGCAGCTTTGGGGGTTACAATGAGCAGTTCTTC.

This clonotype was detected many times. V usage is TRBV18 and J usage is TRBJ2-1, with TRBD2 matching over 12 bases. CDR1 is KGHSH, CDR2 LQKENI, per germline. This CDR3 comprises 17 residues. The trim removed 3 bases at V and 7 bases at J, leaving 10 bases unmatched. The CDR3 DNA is TGTGCCAGCTCACCCTGGATGACTAGCGGGAGAATAAATGAGCAGTTCTTC. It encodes CASSPWMTSGRINEQFF.

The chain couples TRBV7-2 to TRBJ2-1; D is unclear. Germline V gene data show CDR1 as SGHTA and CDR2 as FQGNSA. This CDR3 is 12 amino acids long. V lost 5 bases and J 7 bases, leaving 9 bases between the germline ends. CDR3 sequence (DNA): TGTGCCAGCAGCATAGACCCAAATGAGCAGTTCTTC. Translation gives CASSIDPNEQFF.

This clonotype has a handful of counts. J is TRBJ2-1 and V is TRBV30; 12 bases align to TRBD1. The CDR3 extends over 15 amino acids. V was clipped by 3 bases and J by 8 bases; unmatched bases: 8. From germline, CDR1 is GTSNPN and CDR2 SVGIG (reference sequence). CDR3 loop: CAWSTGTGGSYEQFF. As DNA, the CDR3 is TGTGCCTGGAGCACCGGGACAGGGGGCTCCTATGAGCAGTTCTTC.

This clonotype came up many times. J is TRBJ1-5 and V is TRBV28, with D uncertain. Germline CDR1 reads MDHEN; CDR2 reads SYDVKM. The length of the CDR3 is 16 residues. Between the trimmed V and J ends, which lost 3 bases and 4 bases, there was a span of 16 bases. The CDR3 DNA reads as TGTGCCAGCAGTTTCCCCCCGGGGTTTTCGAATCAGCCCCAGCATTTT. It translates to CASSFPPGFSNQPQHF.

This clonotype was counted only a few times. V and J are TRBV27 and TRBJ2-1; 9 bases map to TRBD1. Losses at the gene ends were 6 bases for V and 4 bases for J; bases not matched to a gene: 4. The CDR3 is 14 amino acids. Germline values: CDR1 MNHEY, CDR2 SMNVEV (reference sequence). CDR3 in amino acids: CASRRDRVYNEQFF. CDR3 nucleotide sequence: TGTGCCAGCAGGCGGGACAGGGTTTACAATGAGCAGTTCTTC.

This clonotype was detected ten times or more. The CDR3 spells CASGFNNGKGEQFF. The CDR3 nucleotides are TGCGCCAGCGGTTTCAATAACGGGAAGGGGGAGCAGTTCTTC. The genes are TRBV5-1 and TRBJ2-1, with D perhaps matching TRBD1 or TRBD2 (5 bases each). The CDR3 has 14 amino acids. CDR1 SGHRS and CDR2 YFSETQ come from the germline V gene. Trimming removed 7 bases from V and 10 bases from J, with 21 bases in between.

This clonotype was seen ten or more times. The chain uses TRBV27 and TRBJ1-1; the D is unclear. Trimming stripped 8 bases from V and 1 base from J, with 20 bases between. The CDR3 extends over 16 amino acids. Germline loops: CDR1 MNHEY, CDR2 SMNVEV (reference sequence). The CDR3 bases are TGTGCCAGCCTTAACCTACGGCGGGGAGGGAACACTGAAGCTTTCTTT. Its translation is CASLNLRRGGNTEAFF.

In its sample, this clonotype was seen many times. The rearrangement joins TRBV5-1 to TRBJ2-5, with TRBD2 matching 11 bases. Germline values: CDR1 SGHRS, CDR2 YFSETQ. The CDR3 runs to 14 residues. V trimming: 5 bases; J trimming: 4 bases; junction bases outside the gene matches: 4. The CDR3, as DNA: TGCGCCAGCAGTCCTAGCGGGAGGCGAGAGACCCAGTACTTC. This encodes CASSPSGRRETQYF.

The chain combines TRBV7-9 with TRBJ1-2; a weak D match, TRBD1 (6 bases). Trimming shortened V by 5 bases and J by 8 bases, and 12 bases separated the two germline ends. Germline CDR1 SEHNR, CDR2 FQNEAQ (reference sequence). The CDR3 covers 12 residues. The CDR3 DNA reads TGTGCCAGCAGCAGAGGGGGAGAAGGCTACACCTTC. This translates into CASSRGGEGYTF.

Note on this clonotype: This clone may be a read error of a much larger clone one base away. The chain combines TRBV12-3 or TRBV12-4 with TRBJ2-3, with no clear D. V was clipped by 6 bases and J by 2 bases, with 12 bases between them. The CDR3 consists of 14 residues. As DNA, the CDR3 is TGTGCCAGCAGGTGGCTAGACTTCACAGATACGCAGTATTTT. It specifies CASRWLDFTDTQYF.

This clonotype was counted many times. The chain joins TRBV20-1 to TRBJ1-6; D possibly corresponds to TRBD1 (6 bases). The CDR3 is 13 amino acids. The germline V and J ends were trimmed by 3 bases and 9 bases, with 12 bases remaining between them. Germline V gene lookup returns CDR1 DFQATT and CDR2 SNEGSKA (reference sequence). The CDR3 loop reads CSARVGGRSPLHF. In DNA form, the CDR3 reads TGCAGTGCTAGGGTGGGGGGCCGTTCACCCCTCCACTTT.

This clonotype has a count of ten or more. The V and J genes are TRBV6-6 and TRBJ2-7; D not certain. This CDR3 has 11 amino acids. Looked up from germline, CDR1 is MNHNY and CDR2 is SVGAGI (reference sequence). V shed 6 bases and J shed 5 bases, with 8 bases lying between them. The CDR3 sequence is CASSHGNEQYF. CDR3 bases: TGTGCCAGCAGCCATGGAAACGAGCAGTACTTC.

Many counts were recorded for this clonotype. The CDR3 DNA reads TGTGCCAGCTCACCAAGTTTTGGGGCCCACGGTAACTATGGCTACACCTTC. Protein: CASSPSFGAHGNYGYTF. The rearrangement links TRBV18 to TRBJ1-2, with D perhaps matching TRBD1 (5 bases). Germline loops: CDR1 KGHSH, CDR2 LQKENI. The CDR3 has 17 residues. V lost 2 bases and J lost 1, with 17 bases in between.

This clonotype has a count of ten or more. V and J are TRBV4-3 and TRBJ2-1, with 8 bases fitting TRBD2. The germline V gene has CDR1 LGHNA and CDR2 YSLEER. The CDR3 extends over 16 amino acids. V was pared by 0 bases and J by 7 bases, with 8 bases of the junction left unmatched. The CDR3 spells CASSQDSAGGYNEQFF. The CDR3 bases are TGCGCCAGCAGCCAAGATAGCGCGGGAGGATATAATGAGCAGTTCTTC.

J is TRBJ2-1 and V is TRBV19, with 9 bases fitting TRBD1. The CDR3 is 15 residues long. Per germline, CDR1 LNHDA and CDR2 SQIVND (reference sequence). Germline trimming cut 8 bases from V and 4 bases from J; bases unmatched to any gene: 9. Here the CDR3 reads CASQQGQGLYNEQFF. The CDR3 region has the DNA TGTGCCAGTCAACAGGGACAGGGCCTGTACAATGAGCAGTTCTTC.

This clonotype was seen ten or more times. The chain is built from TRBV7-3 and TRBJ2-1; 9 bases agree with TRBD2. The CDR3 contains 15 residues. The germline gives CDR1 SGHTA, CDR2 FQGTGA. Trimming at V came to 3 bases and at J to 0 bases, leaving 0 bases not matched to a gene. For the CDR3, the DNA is TGTGCCAGCAGCTTTAGCGGGAGCTCCTACAATGAGCAGTTCTTC. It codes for CASSFSGSSYNEQFF.

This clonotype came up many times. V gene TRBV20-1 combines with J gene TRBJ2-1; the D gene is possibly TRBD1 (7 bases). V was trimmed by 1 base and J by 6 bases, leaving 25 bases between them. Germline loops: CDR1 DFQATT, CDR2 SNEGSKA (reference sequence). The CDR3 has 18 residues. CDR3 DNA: TGCAGTGCTAGAGGGCGGGACAGTCGATCCTTGGTAGGCAATGAGCAGTTCTTC. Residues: CSARGRDSRSLVGNEQFF.

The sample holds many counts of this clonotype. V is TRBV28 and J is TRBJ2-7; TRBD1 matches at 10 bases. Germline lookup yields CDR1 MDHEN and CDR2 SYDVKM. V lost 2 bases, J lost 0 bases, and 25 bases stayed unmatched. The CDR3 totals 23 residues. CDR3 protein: CASSLLSGAWVRPRDRGSYEQYF. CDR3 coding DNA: TGTGCCAGCAGTTTACTGAGCGGCGCCTGGGTCAGACCCCGGGACAGGGGCTCCTACGAGCAGTACTTC.